This TCR beta chain stems from a study of regulatory T cells in long-lasting Graves disease. Library construction for TCR beta used iRepertoire HTBI primers and Arm-PCR of CDR3 regions. TCRdb used MiXCR to reprocess the multiplex PCR reads, holding one entry per CDR3 protein. Of fewer than 400,000 distinct CDR3 sequences in the sample, around 21% were seen once. The CDR3 has 15 residues. CDR1 and CDR2 (germline): SEHNR, FQNEAQ (reference sequence). Trimming cost V 1 base and J 2 bases, with 11 bases left between them. As for time point: persistent/refractory GD, antithyroid drugs over 5 years with positive TRAb. With RNA extracted from PBMCs as input, the TCR library was made.

This rearrangement joins TRBV7-9 to TRBJ2-5; D remains unclear. The sequence came from a female donor with Graves disease. Sequenced here: peripheral blood mononuclear cells (PBMCs), sampled when the disease was refractory, from a patient treated with antithyroid drugs. The CDR3 DNA sequence: TGTGCCAGCAGCTTAGGGGGAACACCACAAGAGACCCAGTACTTC. This sequence encodes CASSLGGTPQETQYF.